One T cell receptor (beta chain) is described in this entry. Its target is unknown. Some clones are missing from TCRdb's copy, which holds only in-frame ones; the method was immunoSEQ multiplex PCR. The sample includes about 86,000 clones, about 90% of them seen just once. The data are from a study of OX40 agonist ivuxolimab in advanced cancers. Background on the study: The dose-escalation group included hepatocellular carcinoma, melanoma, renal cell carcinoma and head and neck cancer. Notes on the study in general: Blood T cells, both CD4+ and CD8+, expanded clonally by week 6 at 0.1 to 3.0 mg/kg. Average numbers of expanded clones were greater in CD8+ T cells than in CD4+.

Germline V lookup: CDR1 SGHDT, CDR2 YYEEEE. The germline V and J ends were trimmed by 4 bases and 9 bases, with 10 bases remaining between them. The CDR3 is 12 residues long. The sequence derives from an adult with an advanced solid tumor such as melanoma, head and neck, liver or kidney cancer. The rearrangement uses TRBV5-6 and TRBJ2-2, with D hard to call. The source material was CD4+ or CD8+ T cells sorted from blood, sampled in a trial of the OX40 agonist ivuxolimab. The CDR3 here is CASSVIGRELFF. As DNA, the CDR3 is TGTGCCAGCAGCGTTATAGGCCGGGAGCTGTTTTTT.